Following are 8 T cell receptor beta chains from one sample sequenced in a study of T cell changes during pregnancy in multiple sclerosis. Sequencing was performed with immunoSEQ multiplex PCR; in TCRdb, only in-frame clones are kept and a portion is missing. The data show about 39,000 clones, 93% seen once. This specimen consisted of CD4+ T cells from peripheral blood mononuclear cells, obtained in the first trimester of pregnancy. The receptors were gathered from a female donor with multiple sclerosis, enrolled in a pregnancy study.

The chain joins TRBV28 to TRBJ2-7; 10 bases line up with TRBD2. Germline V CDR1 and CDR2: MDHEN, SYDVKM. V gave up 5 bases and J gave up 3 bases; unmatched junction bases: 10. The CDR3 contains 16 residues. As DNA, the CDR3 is TGTGCCAGCAGTCCCGCTAGCGGGAGTTACTACTACGAGCAGTACTTC. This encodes CASSPASGSYYYEQYF.

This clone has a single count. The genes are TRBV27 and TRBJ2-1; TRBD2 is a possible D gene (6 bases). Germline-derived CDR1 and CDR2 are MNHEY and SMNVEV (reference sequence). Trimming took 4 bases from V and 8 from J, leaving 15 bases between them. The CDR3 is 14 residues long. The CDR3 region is CASSSRLVSDEQFF. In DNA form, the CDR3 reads TGTGCCAGCAGTTCAAGACTAGTCTCGGATGAGCAGTTCTTC.

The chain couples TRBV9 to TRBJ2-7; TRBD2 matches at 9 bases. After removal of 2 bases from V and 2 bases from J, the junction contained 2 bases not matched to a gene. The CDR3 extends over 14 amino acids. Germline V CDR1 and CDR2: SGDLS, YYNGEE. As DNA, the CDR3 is TGTGCCAGCAGCGTGGGACTAGCTCCCTACGAGCAGTACTTC. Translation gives CASSVGLAPYEQYF.

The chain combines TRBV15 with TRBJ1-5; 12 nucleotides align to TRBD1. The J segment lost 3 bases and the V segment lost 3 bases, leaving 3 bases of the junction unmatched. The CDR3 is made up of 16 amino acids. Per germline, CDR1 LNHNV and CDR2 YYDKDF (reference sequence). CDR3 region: CATSRGQGATNQPQHF. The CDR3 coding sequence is TGTGCCACCAGCAGGGGACAGGGGGCTACCAATCAGCCCCAGCATTTT.

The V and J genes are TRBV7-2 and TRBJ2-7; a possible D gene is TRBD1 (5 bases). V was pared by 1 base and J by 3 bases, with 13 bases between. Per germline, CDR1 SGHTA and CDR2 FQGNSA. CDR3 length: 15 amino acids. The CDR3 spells CASSLGGRANYEQYF. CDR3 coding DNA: TGTGCCAGCAGCTTAGGGGGCAGGGCAAACTACGAGCAGTACTTC.

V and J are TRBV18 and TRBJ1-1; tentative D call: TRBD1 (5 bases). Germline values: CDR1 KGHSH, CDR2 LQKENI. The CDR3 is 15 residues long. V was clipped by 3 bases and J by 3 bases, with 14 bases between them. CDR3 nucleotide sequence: TGTGCCAGCTCACCGAGGACTGGGGGGGACACTGAAGCTTTCTTT. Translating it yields CASSPRTGGDTEAFF.

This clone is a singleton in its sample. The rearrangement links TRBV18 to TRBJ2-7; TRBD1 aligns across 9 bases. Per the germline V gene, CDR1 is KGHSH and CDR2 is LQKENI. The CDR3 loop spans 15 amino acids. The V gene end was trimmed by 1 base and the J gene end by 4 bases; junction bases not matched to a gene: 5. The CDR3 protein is CASSPRGQGLYEQYF. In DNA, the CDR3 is TGTGCCAGCTCACCACGGGGACAGGGTTTGTACGAGCAGTACTTC.

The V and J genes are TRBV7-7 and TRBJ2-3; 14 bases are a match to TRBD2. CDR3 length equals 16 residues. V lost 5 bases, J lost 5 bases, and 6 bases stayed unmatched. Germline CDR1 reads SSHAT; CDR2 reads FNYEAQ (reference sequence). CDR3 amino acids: CASSPGLAGGLDTQYF. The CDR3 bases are TGTGCCAGCAGCCCCGGACTAGCGGGGGGTTTAGATACGCAGTATTTT. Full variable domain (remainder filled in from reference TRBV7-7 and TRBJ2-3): GAGVSQSPRYKVTKRGQDVTLRCDPISSHATLYWYQQALGQGPEFLTYFNYEAQPDKSGLPSDRFSAERPEGSISTLTIQRTEQRDSAMYRCASSPGLAGGLDTQYFGPGTRLTVL.